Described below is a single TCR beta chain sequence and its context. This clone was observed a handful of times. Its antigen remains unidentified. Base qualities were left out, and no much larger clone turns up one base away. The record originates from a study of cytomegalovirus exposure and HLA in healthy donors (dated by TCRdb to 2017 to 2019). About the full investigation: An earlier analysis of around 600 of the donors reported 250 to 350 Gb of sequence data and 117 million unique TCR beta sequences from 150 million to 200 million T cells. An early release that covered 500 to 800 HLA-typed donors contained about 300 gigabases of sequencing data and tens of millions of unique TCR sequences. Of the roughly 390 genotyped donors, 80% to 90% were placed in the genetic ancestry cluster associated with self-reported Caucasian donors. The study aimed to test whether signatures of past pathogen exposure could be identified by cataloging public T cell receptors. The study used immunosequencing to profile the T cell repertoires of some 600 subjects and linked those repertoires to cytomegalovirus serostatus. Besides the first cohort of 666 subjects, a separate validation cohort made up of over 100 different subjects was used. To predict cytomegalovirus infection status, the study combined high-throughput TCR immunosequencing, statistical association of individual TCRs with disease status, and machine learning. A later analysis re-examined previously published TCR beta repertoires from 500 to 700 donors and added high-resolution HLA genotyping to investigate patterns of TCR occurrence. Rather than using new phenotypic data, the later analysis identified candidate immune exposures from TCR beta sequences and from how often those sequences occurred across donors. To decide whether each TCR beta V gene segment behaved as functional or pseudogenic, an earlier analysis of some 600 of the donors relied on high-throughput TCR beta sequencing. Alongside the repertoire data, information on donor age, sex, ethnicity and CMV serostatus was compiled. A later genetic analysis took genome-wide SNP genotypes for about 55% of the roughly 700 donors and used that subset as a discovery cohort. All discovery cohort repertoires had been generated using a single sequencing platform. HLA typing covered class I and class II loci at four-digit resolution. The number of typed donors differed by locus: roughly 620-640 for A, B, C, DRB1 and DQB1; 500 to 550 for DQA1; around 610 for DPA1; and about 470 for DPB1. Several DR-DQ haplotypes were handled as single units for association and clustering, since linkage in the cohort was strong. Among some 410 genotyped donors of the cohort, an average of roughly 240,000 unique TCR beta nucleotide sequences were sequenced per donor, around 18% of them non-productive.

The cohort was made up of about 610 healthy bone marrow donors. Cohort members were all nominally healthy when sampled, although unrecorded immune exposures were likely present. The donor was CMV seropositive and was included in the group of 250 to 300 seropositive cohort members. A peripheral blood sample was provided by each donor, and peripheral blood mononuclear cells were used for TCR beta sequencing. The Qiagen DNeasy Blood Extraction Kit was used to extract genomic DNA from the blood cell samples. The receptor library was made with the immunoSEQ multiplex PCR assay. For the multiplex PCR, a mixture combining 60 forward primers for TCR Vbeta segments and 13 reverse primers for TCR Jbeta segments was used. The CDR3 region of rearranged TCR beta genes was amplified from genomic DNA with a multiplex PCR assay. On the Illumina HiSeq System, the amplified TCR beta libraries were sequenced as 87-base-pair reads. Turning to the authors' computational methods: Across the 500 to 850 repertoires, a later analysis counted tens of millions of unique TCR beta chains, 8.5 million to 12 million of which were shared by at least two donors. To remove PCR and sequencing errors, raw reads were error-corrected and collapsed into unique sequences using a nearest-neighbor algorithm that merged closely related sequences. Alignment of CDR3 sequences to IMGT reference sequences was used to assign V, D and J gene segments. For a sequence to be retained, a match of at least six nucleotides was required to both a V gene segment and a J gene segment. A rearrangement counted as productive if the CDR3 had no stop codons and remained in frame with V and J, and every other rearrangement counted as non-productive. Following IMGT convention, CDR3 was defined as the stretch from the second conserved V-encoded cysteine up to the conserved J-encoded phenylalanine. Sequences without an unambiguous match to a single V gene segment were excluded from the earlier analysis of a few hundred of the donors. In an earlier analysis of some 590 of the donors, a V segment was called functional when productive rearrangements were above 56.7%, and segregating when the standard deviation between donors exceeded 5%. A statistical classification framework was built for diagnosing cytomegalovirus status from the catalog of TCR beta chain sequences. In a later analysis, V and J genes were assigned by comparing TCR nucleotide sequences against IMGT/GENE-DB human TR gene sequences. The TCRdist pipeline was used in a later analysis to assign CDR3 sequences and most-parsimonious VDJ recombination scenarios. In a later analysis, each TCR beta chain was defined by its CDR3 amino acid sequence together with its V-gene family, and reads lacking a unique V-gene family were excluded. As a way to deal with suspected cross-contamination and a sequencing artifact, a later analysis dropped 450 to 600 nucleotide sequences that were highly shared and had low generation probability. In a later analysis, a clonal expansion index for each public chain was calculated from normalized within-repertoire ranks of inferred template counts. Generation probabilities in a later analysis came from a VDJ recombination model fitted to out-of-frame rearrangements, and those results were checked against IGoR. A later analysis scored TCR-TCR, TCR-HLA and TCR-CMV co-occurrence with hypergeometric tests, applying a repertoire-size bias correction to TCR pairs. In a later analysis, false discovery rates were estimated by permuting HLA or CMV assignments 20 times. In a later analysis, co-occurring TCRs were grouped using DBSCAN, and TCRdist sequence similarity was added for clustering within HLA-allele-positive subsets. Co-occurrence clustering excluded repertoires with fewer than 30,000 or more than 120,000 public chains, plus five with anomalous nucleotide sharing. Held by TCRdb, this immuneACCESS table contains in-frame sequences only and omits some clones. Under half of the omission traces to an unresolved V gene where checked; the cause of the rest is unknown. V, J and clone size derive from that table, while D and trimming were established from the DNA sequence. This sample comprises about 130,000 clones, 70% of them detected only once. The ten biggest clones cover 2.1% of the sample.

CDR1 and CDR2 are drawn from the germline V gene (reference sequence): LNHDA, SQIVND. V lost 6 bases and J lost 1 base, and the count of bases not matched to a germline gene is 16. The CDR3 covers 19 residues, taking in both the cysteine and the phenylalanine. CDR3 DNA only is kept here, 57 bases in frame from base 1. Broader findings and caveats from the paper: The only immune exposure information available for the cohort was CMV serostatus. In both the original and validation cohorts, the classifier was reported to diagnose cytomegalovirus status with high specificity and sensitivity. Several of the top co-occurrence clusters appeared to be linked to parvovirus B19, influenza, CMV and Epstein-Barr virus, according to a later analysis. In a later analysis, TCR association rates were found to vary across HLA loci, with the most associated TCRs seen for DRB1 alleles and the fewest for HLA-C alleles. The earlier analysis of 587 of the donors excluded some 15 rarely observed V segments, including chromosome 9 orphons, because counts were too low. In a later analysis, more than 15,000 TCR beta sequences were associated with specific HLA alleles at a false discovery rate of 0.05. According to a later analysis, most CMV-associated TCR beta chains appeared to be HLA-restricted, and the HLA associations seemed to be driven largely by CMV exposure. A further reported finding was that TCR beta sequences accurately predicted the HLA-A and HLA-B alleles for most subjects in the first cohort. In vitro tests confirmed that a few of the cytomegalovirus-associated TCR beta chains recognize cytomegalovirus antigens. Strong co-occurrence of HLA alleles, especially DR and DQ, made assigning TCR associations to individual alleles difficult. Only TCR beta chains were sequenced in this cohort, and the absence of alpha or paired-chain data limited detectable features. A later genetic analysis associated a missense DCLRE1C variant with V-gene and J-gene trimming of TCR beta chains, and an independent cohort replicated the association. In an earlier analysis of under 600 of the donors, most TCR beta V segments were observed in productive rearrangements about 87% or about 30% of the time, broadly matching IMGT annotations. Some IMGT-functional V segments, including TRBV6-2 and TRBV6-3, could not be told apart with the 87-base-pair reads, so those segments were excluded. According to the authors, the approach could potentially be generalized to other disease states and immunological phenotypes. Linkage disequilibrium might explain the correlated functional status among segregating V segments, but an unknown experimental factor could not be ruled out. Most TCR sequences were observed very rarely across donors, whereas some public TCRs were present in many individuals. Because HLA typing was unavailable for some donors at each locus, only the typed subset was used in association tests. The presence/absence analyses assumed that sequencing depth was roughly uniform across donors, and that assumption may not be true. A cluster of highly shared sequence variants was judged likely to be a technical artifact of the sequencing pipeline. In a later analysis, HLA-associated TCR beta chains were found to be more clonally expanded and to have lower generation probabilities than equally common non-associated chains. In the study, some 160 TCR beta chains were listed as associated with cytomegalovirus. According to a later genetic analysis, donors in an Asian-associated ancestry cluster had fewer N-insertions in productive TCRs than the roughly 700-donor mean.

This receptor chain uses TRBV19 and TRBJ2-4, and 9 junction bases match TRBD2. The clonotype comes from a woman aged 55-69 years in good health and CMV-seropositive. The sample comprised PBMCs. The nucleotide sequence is TGTGCCAGTAGCGACAGGTTCTGGACTAGCGCAGACGCCAAAAACATTCAGTACTTC. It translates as CASSDRFWTSADAKNIQYF.